The 5 T cell receptor beta chains listed next were all sequenced from one sample in a study of post-analysis software for immune sequencing data. Antigens for these TCRs are unknown. Study-wide results and caveats: Comparison of patients with controls showed roughly five TRBV segments more frequent in patients, TRBV5-6, TRBV5-1 and TRBV20-1 among them.

Incorporated into the TCR beta cDNA libraries were unique molecular identifiers, which served to reduce PCR and sequencing biases. Via MiXCR, TCRdb re-called the PCR reads, giving one row per CDR3 protein. The sample holds 550,000 to 700,000 distinct CDR3 sequences, roughly 40% seen once. Sequenced input: blood. The receptors here all came from a girl aged 5-17 years with multiple sclerosis.

The genes are TRBV3-1 and TRBJ2-3; D is perhaps TRBD1 (6 bases). Trimming pared 4 bases from V and 0 bases from J, leaving 14 bases between. The CDR3 is made up of 16 amino acids. The germline gives CDR1 LGHDT, CDR2 YNNKEL (reference sequence). For the CDR3, the DNA is TGTGCCAGCAGCCGGAACCCAGGGGCTAGCACAGATACGCAGTATTTT. This gives the protein CASSRNPGASTDTQYF.

V and J are TRBV27 and TRBJ2-7; perhaps TRBD1 as D (7 bases). The CDR3 loop spans 15 amino acids. CDR1 is MNHEY and CDR2 is SMNVEV in the germline V gene (reference sequence). The V gene lost 4 bases and the J gene lost 2 bases, with 15 bases spanning the gap. The CDR3: CASSSPPGGPYEQYF. For the CDR3, the DNA is TGTGCCAGCAGTTCCCCCCCAGGGGGGCCCTACGAGCAGTACTTC.

This clonotype was observed a few times. The V and J genes are TRBV5-1 and TRBJ2-7, with 8 bases identical to TRBD1. CDR3 length: 15 residues. V lost 3 bases and J lost 1; bases outside the gene matches: 6. Germline V gene lookup returns CDR1 SGHRS and CDR2 YFSETQ. The CDR3 region has the DNA TGCGCCAGCAGCTCGAGGGGGACAGGTTCCTACGAGCAGTACTTC. Residues: CASSSRGTGSYEQYF.

V is TRBV20-1 and J is TRBJ1-1; maybe TRBD1 (6 bases). CDR1 and CDR2 from the germline V gene are DFQATT and SNEGSKA (reference sequence). The V and J ends lost 3 bases and 8 bases respectively, with 19 bases between them. The CDR3 extends over 14 amino acids. The CDR3 nucleotides read TGCAGTGCTAGCCCCCCTGCCCGGACAGCCGAAGCTTTCTTT. The encoded protein is CSASPPARTAEAFF.

The chain has TRBV5-1 and TRBJ1-4; D possibly corresponds to TRBD1 (6 bases). This CDR3 has 15 residues. The germline gives CDR1 SGHRS, CDR2 YFSETQ. Trimming stripped 4 bases from V and 6 bases from J, with 16 bases between. CDR3 bases: TGCGCCAGCAGCCCTGGGACAACGAGGGATGAAAAACTGTTTTTT. Encoded protein: CASSPGTTRDEKLFF.